This T cell receptor beta chain was recovered during a study of T cells in Graves' hyperthyroidism and ophthalmopathy (dated 2019 in TCRdb). Describing the broader study: Peripheral blood samples were taken at the time of initial diagnosis, prior to any treatment. To identify distinguishing TCR V-J signatures, a discovery cohort of about 95 patients was used, comprising 40 to 45 with Graves' ophthalmopathy and approximately 58 with stable Graves' hyperthyroidism. In about 6 Graves' hyperthyroidism patients, the study also compared T-cell repertoires from thyroid tissue with T-cell repertoires from blood. The approximately 100 discovery patients were randomly divided into training and test sets at a 7:3 ratio. An independent validation cohort of 18 to 20 hyperthyroidism patients and 17 patients who later progressed to ophthalmopathy tested prospective prediction of ophthalmopathy. TCR Vbeta CDR3 sequencing of 135 peripheral blood samples (over 40 ophthalmopathy, about 74 hyperthyroidism and roughly 17 progressor patients) is reported in the paper. After blood sampling, hyperthyroidism patients were treated with methimazole at a starting dose of 30 mg daily, and ophthalmopathy patients were treated with high-dose intravenous methylprednisolone.

This clonotype was counted ten times or more. This receptor's antigen is unknown. The sample holds no much larger clone one base away, and base qualities are not on file. The germline V gene encodes CDR1 SGHNT and CDR2 YENEEA. Including cysteine and phenylalanine, the CDR3 has 14 amino acids. Only CDR3 DNA is held: 42 bases, read in frame from base 1. Trimming removed 1 base from V and 6 bases from J, leaving 9 bases between the germline ends. Study-wide conclusions, independent of this receptor: In validation, the model predicted progression to ophthalmopathy a median of about 6.5 months before onset, with about 67% sensitivity and 72.22% specificity. Ophthalmopathy was separated from stable hyperthyroidism by a 13 V-J signature model, with approximately 86% sensitivity and around 81% specificity obtained in cross-validation and 80%/75% obtained in testing. No statistical method was used to fix the sample size in advance, and group allocation was not hidden from the investigators. Most expanded thyroid clonotypes (frequency above 0.001) were also found in blood, which suggests that blood repertoires may mirror thyroid immune responses.

Amplification of TCR beta CDR3 regions was carried out from RNA transcripts. For the first round of RT-PCR on the TCR CDR3, the HTBI primer set was used together with the Qiagen OneStep RT-PCR kit. Libraries were constructed in a second round of multiplex PCR, after which size selection and purification were carried out. Sequencing of the libraries was done on an Illumina HiSeq2000 using paired-end 100 bp reads. In the paper's pipeline: Raw data were processed with SOAPnuke, discarding reads with adapters, uncalled bases, mean Phred below 15, or no exact constant-primer or identifier match. COPE v1.2.5 was used to merge high-quality paired reads, and clonotypes were defined as unique nucleotide sequences. Clonotypes were aligned to IMGT TRBV, TRBD and TRBJ reference segments using MiTCR v1.1. The analysis was restricted to V-J combinations with a frequency above 0.0001, which together covered 99% to 99.2% of the repertoires. A TCS score was defined as the ratio between F50 (clonal expansion) and ExV (chaos), using BLOSUM62-based TCRdist between CDR3 peptides within each V-J. Welch's t-statistics and random forest reduced roughly 530 V-J features to roughly 13, which were used in a naive Bayes classifier (R e1071). The public sequencing data were trimmed at Q25 with fastp and processed into clonotypes with MiXCR by TCRdb, which kept only in-frame beta chains. Each entry is one CDR3 protein sequence, shown with its most common DNA and genes. These V and J calls derive from TCRdb rather than the authors' analysis. The sample profile shows roughly 280,000 distinct CDR3 sequences; about a sixth of them were found once. The leading ten clones occupy approximately 57% of the sample.

In the ophthalmopathy patients, disease was moderately to severely active, with a Clinical Activity Score of 3 or more, a NOSPECS grade of 4 or more, and a duration of less than 3 months. Any patient with an uncontrolled infection, another autoimmune disease, pregnancy or lactation was excluded. Diagnoses were established on the basis of clinical symptoms, serum thyroxine and TRAb, thyroid ultrasound, and orbital computed tomography. Ficoll-Paque density gradient centrifugation was used to isolate PBMCs from about 9.4 ml of fresh peripheral blood. Total RNA was extracted using Trizol reagent, and RNA quality was assessed on an Agilent 2100 Bioanalyzer.

This sequence uses TRBV11-3 and TRBJ2-2, with no confident D gene call. The TCR originated in an older woman with Graves' ophthalmopathy. Sequencing was done on a sample of blood. The nucleotide sequence reads as follows: TGTGCCAGCAGCTTAGGATTAAGACCCGGGGAGCTGTTTTTT. This gives the protein CASSLGLRPGELFF. Supplemented by the reference TRBV11-3 and TRBJ2-2 proteins around the CDR3, the complete variable domain is EAGVVQSPRYKIIEKKQPVAFWCNPISGHNTLYWYLQNLGQGPELLIRYENEEAVDDSQLPKDRFSAERLKGVDSTLKIQPAELGDSAVYLCASSLGLRPGELFFGEGSRLTVL.